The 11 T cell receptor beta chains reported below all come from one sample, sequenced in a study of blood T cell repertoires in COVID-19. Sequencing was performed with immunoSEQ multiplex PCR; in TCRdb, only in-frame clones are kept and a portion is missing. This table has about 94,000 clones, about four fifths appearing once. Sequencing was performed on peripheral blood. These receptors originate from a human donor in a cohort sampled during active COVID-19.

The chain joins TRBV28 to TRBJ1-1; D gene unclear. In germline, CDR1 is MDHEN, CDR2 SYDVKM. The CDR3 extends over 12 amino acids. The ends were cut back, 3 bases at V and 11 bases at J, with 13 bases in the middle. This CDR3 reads CASSLRSSSAFF. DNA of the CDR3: TGTGCCAGCAGTTTGAGAAGTTCGAGCGCTTTCTTT.

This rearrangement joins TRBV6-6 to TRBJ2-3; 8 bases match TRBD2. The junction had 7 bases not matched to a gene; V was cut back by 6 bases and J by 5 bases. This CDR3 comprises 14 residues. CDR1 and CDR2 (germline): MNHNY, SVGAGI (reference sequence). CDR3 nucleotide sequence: TGTGCCAGCAGGGGACTAACTAGCGGAGATACGCAGTATTTT. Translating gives CASRGLTSGDTQYF.

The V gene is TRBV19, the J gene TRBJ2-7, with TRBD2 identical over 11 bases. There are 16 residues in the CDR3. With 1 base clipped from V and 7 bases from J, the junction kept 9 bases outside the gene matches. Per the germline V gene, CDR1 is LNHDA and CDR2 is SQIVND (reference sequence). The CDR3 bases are TGTGCCAGTAGTATAGGCCCGGGACTAGCGGCAAGGGAGCAGTACTTC. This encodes CASSIGPGLAAREQYF.

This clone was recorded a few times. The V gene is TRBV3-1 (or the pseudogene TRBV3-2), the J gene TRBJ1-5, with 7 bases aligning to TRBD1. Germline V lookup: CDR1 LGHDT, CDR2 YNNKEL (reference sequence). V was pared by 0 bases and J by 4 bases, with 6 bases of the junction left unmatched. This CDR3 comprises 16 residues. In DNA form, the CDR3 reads TGTGCCAGCAGCCAAGATCTCGGGACAGCTAATCAGCCCCAGCATTTT. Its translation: CASSQDLGTANQPQHF.

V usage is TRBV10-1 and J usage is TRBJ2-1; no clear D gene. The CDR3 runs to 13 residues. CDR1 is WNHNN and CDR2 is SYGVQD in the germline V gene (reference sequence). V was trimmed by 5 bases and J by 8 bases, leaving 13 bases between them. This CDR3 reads CASSPVGVHEQFF. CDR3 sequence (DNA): TGCGCCAGCAGTCCGGTCGGTGTGCATGAGCAGTTCTTC.

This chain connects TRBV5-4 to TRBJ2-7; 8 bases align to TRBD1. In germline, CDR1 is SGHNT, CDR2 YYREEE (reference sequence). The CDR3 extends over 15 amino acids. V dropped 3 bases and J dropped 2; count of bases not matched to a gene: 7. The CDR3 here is CASSSGQGWAYEQYF. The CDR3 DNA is TGTGCCAGCAGCTCTGGACAGGGTTGGGCCTACGAGCAGTACTTC.

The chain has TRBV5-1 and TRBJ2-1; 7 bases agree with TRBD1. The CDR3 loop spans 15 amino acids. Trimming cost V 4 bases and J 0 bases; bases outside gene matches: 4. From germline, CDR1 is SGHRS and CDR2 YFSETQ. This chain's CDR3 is CASSLRDSSYNEQFF. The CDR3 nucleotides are TGCGCCAGCAGCCTCCGGGACAGCTCCTACAATGAGCAGTTCTTC.

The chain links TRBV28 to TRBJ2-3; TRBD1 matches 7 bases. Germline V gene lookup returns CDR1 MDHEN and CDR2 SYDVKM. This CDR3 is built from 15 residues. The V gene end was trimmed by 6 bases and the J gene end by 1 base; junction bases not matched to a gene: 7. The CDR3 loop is CASSPGGPGTDTQYF. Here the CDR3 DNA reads TGTGCCAGCAGCCCAGGGGGTCCGGGCACAGATACGCAGTATTTT.

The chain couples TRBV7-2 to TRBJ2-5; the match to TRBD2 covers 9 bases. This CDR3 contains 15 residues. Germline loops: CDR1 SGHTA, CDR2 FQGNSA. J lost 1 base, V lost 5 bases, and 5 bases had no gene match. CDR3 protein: CASSTLAGLQETQYF. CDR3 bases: TGTGCCAGCAGCACCCTAGCGGGACTCCAAGAGACCCAGTACTTC.

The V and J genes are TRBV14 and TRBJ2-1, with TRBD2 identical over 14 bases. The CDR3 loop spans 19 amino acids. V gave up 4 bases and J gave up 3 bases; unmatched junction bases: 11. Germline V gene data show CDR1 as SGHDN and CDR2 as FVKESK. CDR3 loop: CASSRGSGTSGRFYNEQFF. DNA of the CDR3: TGTGCCAGCAGCCGTGGAAGTGGGACTAGCGGGAGATTCTACAATGAGCAGTTCTTC.

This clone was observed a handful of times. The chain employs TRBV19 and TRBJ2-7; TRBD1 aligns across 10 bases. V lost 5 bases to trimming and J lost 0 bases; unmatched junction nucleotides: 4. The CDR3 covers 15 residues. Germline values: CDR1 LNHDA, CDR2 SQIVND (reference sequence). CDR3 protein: CASSPWDRGSYEQYF. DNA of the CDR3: TGTGCCAGTAGTCCTTGGGACAGGGGCTCCTACGAGCAGTACTTC.